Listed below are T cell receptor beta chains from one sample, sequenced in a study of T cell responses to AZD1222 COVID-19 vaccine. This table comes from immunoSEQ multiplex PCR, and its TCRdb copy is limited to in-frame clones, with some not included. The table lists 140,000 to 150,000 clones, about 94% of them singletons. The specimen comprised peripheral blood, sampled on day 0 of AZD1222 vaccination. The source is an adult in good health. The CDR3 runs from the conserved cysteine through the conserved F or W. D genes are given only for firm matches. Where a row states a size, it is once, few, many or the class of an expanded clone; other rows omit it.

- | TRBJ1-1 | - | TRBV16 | CASSQSAVNTEAFF | TGTGCCAGCAGCCAATCGGCGGTGAACACTGAAGCTTTCTTT
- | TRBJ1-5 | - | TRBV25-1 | CASSEGFNQPQHF | TGTGCCAGCAGTGAAGGATTCAATCAGCCCCAGCATTTT
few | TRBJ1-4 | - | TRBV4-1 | CASRQTGTGSEKLFF | TGCGCCAGCAGGCAAACAGGGACGGGTAGTGAAAAACTGTTTTTT
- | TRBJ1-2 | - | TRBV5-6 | CASSLADYGYTF | TGTGCCAGCAGCTTGGCCGACTATGGCTACACCTTC
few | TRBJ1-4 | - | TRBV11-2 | CASSLEGRTNEKLFF | TGTGCCAGCAGCTTAGAAGGCAGGACTAATGAAAAACTGTTTTTT
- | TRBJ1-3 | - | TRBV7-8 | CASSQQGSRNTIYF | TGTGCCAGCAGTCAACAGGGCTCCCGGAACACCATATATTTT
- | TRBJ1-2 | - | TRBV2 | CASSWGRDVYGYTF | TGTGCCAGCAGCTGGGGCAGGGATGTCTATGGCTACACCTTC
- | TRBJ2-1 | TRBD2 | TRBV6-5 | CASSRRLAGGHEQFF | TGTGCCAGCAGTCGACGACTAGCGGGAGGACATGAGCAGTTCTTC
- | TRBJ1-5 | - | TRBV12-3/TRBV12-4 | CASSLSVQPQHF | TGTGCCAGCAGTTTATCTGTGCAGCCCCAGCATTTT
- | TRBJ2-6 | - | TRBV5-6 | CASGGRGANVLTF | TGTGCCAGCGGGGGACGGGGGGCCAACGTCCTGACTTTC
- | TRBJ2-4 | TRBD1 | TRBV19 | CASISGTEAAKNIQYF | TGTGCCAGTATCTCCGGGACAGAGGCGGCCAAAAACATTCAGTACTTC
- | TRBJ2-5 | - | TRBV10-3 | CAISESEETQYF | TGTGCCATCAGTGAGTCCGAAGAGACCCAGTACTTC
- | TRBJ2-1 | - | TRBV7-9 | CASSLETHEQFF | TGTGCCAGCAGCTTAGAAACCCATGAGCAGTTCTTC
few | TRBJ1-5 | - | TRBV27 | CASRNSNQPQHF | TGTGCCAGCAGGAATAGCAATCAGCCCCAGCATTTT
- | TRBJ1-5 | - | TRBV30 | CAWSVGVLSNQPQHF | TGTGCCTGGAGTGTCGGCGTTTTAAGCAATCAGCCCCAGCATTTT
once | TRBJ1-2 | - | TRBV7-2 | CASSLELGFDGYTF | TGTGCCAGCAGCTTAGAATTGGGGTTCGATGGCTACACCTTC
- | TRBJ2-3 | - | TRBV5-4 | CASSLRTSTDTQYF | TGTGCCAGCAGCTTGAGGACTAGCACAGATACGCAGTATTTT
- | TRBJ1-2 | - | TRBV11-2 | CASSSSGFYGYTF | TGTGCCAGCAGCTCCTCAGGGTTCTATGGCTACACCTTC
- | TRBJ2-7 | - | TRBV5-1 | CASSSSETYEQYF | TGCGCCAGCAGCTCGTCAGAGACCTACGAGCAGTACTTC
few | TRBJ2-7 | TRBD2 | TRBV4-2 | CASSQFGLAGSYEQYF | TGTGCCAGCAGCCAGTTTGGACTAGCGGGGTCCTACGAGCAGTACTTC
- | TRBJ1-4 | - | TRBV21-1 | CASSMEGTLCEKLFF | TGTGCCAGCAGCATGGAGGGCACCCTTTGTGAAAAACTGTTTTTT
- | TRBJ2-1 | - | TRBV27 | CASSFYNEQFF | TGTGCCAGCAGTTTCTACAATGAGCAGTTCTTC
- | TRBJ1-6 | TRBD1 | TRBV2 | CASSEPGTGKGSPLHF | TGTGCCAGCAGTGAACCTGGGACAGGGAAGGGTTCACCCCTCCACTTT
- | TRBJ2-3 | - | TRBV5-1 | CASSLAGRYTDTQYF | TGCGCCAGCAGCTTGGCGGGGCGGTACACAGATACGCAGTATTTT
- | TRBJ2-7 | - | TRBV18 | CASSPTQGNEQYF | TGTGCCAGCTCACCAACTCAGGGAAACGAGCAGTACTTC
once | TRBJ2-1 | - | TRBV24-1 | CATSDPPPQGNEQFF | TGTGCCACCAGTGACCCCCCCCCACAGGGAAATGAGCAGTTCTTC
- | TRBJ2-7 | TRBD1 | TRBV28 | CASRIQGAVDEQYF | TGTGCCAGCAGAATACAGGGGGCGGTCGACGAGCAGTACTTC
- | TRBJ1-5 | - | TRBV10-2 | CASSESGLNQPQHF | TGCGCCAGCAGTGAGTCTGGCCTCAATCAGCCCCAGCATTTT
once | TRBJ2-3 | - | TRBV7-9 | CASSSTGWADTQYF | TGTGCCAGCAGCTCTACAGGGTGGGCAGATACGCAGTATTTT
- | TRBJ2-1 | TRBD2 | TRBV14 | CASSQIMGAGHNEQFF | TGTGCCAGCAGCCAAATAATGGGAGCGGGGCACAATGAGCAGTTCTTC
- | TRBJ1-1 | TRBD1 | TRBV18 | CASSPDRVITEAFF | TGTGCCAGCTCACCCGACAGGGTTATTACTGAAGCTTTCTTT
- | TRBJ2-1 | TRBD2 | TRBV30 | CAWKGRGGPNNEQFF | TGTGCCTGGAAAGGGCGGGGGGGCCCAAACAATGAGCAGTTCTTC
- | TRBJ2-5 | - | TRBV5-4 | CASSLGPSEGSQYF | TGTGCCAGCAGCTTGGGGCCCTCCGAGGGGTCCCAGTACTTC